A selection of T cell receptor beta chains follows, all from one sample in a study of T cells after somatic rescue of genetic block. Libraries were prepared by immunoSEQ multiplex PCR; TCRdb keeps only in-frame clonotypes and omits some of them. The sample contains roughly 51,000 clones, around 96% of which appear only once. Source material: peripheral blood mononuclear cells (PBMCs). These receptors were taken from a child younger than two. CDR3s include the opening cysteine and the closing phenylalanine or tryptophan. The order of the fields is J gene, V gene, clone size, D gene, CDR3 protein, CDR3 DNA. D genes are given only for firm matches. Expanded clones get a size class; other rows say once, few or many, or leave the size out.

TRBJ2-3 | TRBV7-9 | once | TRBD2 | CASSTGLAGGYTDTQYF | TGTGCCAGCAGCACGGGACTAGCGGGAGGGTATACAGATACGCAGTATTTT
TRBJ1-1 | TRBV6-5 | NA | NA | CASRSMNTEAFF | TGTGCCAGCAGGAGCATGAACACTGAAGCTTTCTTT
TRBJ2-2 | TRBV6-1 | NA | NA | CASSDPGDTGELFF | TGTGCCAGCAGTGACCCAGGAGACACCGGGGAGCTGTTTTTT
TRBJ2-7 | TRBV5-1 | NA | TRBD1 | CASSLGDRSSYEQYF | TGCGCCAGCAGCTTGGGGGACAGGAGCTCCTACGAGCAGTACTTC
TRBJ1-5 | TRBV7-8 | NA | NA | CASSPRGTNQPQHF | TGTGCCAGCAGCCCCCGAGGGACCAATCAGCCCCAGCATTTT
TRBJ1-1 | TRBV5-4 | NA | TRBD1 | CASSRTGGTEAFF | TGTGCCAGCAGCCGGACAGGGGGCACTGAAGCTTTCTTT
TRBJ2-3 | TRBV21-1 | once | NA | CASLRRGRRDTQYF | TGTGCCAGCTTGAGGCGCGGGAGGAGGGATACGCAGTATTTT
TRBJ1-4 | TRBV4-3 | NA | TRBD1 | CASSQNRGNEKLFF | TGCGCCAGCAGCCAAAACAGGGGAAACGAAAAACTGTTTTTT
TRBJ2-2 | TRBV23-1 | NA | NA | CASRWTENTGELFF | TGCGCCAGCAGATGGACGGAGAACACCGGGGAGCTGTTTTTT
TRBJ2-1 | TRBV5-6 | NA | NA | CASSRGRFSYNEQFF | TGTGCCAGCAGCCGGGGCAGGTTCTCCTACAATGAGCAGTTCTTC
TRBJ2-7 | TRBV11-2 | NA | NA | CASSPGPYEQYF | TGTGCCAGCAGCCCAGGCCCCTACGAGCAGTACTTC
TRBJ1-1 | TRBV29-1 | NA | NA | CSVEGRLNTEAFF | TGCAGCGTTGAAGGGAGGTTGAACACTGAAGCTTTCTTT
TRBJ2-6 | TRBV21-1 | NA | NA | CASSKVPGPGANVLTF | TGTGCCAGCAGCAAAGTCCCGGGGCCTGGGGCCAACGTCCTGACTTTC
TRBJ2-7 | TRBV10-3 | once | NA | CAISGEGAFEEQYF | TGTGCCATCAGTGGGGAGGGGGCATTTGAAGAGCAGTACTTC
TRBJ2-1 | TRBV10-3 | NA | NA | CAISESPRDRYNEQFF | TGTGCCATCAGTGAGTCTCCCCGGGATAGGTACAATGAGCAGTTCTTC
TRBJ1-2 | TRBV6-5 | once | NA | CASSYGQLYGYTF | TGTGCCAGCAGTTATGGGCAGCTCTATGGCTACACCTTC
TRBJ2-7 | TRBV27 | NA | TRBD1 | CASSLGDRVIYEQYF | TGTGCCAGCAGTCTCGGGGACAGGGTAATCTACGAGCAGTACTTC
TRBJ2-4 | TRBV28 | NA | TRBD1 | CASSFPGQGNIQYF | TGTGCCAGCAGTTTTCCGGGACAGGGAAACATTCAGTACTTC
TRBJ2-3 | TRBV7-2 | NA | NA | CASRFSRDTQYF | TGTGCCAGCAGGTTCTCCAGAGATACGCAGTATTTT
TRBJ2-5 | TRBV9 | NA | NA | CASSVAWGEETQYF | TGTGCCAGCAGCGTAGCCTGGGGCGAAGAGACCCAGTACTTC
TRBJ1-4 | TRBV5-1 | once | NA | CASSLGGQNEKLFF | TGCGCCAGCAGCTTGGGAGGACAGAATGAAAAACTGTTTTTT
TRBJ2-3 | TRBV5-4 | NA | NA | CASSFYRAPDTQYF | TGTGCCAGCAGCTTTTACAGGGCGCCAGATACGCAGTATTTT
TRBJ1-6 | TRBV7-2 | NA | TRBD1 | CASRTGTNSPLHF | TGTGCCAGCCGGACAGGCACAAATTCACCCCTCCACTTT
TRBJ1-4 | TRBV6-5 | NA | NA | CASSYLTTNEKLFF | TGTGCCAGCAGTTACTTGACAACTAATGAAAAACTGTTTTTT
TRBJ2-6 | TRBV29-1 | NA | NA | CSVCLGSGANVLTF | TGCAGCGTTTGTTTGGGGAGCGGGGCCAACGTCCTGACTTTC
TRBJ2-6 | TRBV9 | NA | TRBD1 | CASSPTGKAGANVLTF | TGTGCCAGCAGCCCGACAGGGAAGGCTGGGGCCAACGTCCTGACTTTC
TRBJ2-5 | TRBV11-2 | NA | TRBD2 | CASSLTSGRAKTQYF | TGTGCCAGCAGCTTGACTAGCGGGAGGGCGAAGACCCAGTACTTC
TRBJ2-7 | TRBV27 | NA | TRBD1 | CASSSSGTGVYEQYF | TGTGCCAGCAGTTCCTCGGGGACAGGGGTTTACGAGCAGTACTTC
TRBJ2-1 | TRBV9 | NA | TRBD2 | CASSLLAGGPDEQFF | TGTGCCAGCAGCCTGCTAGCGGGAGGGCCGGATGAGCAGTTCTTC
TRBJ2-3 | TRBV7-2 | NA | NA | CASSLGGIPDTQYF | TGTGCCAGCAGCTTGGGCGGGATTCCAGATACGCAGTATTTT
TRBJ1-2 | TRBV18 | once | NA | CASSPEGHYGYTF | TGTGCCAGCTCACCAGAGGGGCACTATGGCTACACCTTC
TRBJ2-3 | TRBV5-1 | NA | TRBD2 | CASSLLAGGPGDTQYF | TGCGCCAGCAGCTTACTAGCGGGAGGGCCGGGAGATACGCAGTATTTT
TRBJ2-2 | TRBV2 | NA | NA | CASSEGGTGELFF | TGTGCCAGCAGTGAAGGGGGAACCGGGGAGCTGTTTTTT
TRBJ1-5 | TRBV5-5 | NA | TRBD1 | CASSFGDREGNQPQHF | TGTGCCAGCAGCTTCGGGGACAGGGAGGGCAATCAGCCCCAGCATTTT
TRBJ1-2 | TRBV6-4 | NA | NA | CASSDLGGVGGYTF | TGTGCCAGCAGTGACCTCGGAGGGGTGGGTGGCTACACCTTC
TRBJ2-5 | TRBV28 | NA | NA | CASRGTFKETQYF | TGTGCCAGCAGAGGGACATTTAAAGAGACCCAGTACTTC
TRBJ2-7 | TRBV28 | NA | TRBD2 | CASRGRLAGGWEQYF | TGTGCCAGCAGAGGAAGACTAGCGGGAGGATGGGAGCAGTACTTC
TRBJ2-4 | TRBV6-9 | NA | TRBD2 | CASSSDSGDIQYF | TGTGCCAGCAGTTCCGACAGCGGGGACATTCAGTACTTC
TRBJ1-2 | TRBV6-5 | NA | NA | CASTLTGNYGYTF | TGTGCCAGCACCTTAACAGGGAACTATGGCTACACCTTC
TRBJ2-7 | TRBV5-4 | NA | TRBD2 | CASSSRLAPREQYF | TGTGCCAGCAGCTCACGACTAGCTCCCCGGGAGCAGTACTTC
TRBJ2-5 | TRBV4-3 | NA | NA | CASSQDLTAQTQYF | TGCGCCAGCAGCCAAGATCTAACAGCCCAGACCCAGTACTTC
TRBJ1-1 | TRBV28 | NA | NA | CASRSGHPVDEAFF | TGTGCCAGCAGATCGGGACACCCAGTAGATGAAGCTTTCTTT
TRBJ2-4 | TRBV18 | NA | TRBD1 | CASSPDRAKNIQYF | TGTGCCAGCTCACCGGACAGGGCCAAAAACATTCAGTACTTC
TRBJ2-5 | TRBV20-1 | NA | NA | CSARGQETQYF | TGCAGTGCTAGAGGGCAAGAGACCCAGTACTTC
TRBJ2-1 | TRBV27 | NA | TRBD2 | CASGLAGAPYNEQFF | TGTGCCAGCGGACTAGCGGGCGCCCCTTACAATGAGCAGTTCTTC
TRBJ2-7 | TRBV2 | NA | NA | CANQGGPYYEQYF | TGTGCCAATCAGGGCGGACCTTACTACGAGCAGTACTTC
TRBJ2-1 | TRBV5-1 | NA | NA | CASYGAYNEQFF | TGCGCCAGCTACGGAGCGTACAATGAGCAGTTCTTC
TRBJ2-1 | TRBV14 | NA | NA | CASSQWRGEGVQFF | TGTGCCAGCAGCCAATGGAGGGGGGAAGGGGTGCAGTTCTTC
TRBJ1-2 | TRBV19 | NA | NA | CASSDRRLTTFSYGYTF | TGTGCCAGTAGTGACAGGCGATTAACCACTTTCAGCTATGGCTACACCTTC
TRBJ1-6 | TRBV5-1 | NA | TRBD1 | CASSWDETGDYNSPLHF | TGCGCCAGCAGCTGGGATGAGACAGGGGACTATAATTCACCCCTCCACTTT
TRBJ2-5 | TRBV7-2 | NA | TRBD2 | CASSQTSGRRQETQYF | TGTGCCAGCAGCCAGACTAGCGGGAGAAGGCAAGAGACCCAGTACTTC
TRBJ2-1 | TRBV25-1 | NA | TRBD2 | CASSTSGRNNEQFF | TGTGCCAGCTCTACTAGCGGGAGAAACAATGAGCAGTTCTTC
TRBJ1-1 | TRBV6-1 | NA | NA | CASSLQGSEAFF | TGTGCCAGCAGCCTCCAGGGGTCTGAAGCTTTCTTT